The 28 T cell receptor beta chains presented below share a single source sample, sequenced in a study of identical twins. Each CDR3 protein is one row after TCRdb ran MiXCR on the 5' RACE reads. The table lists about 570,000 distinct CDR3 sequences, roughly 9.9% of them singletons. The same data also went into a second study, on yellow fever vaccine responses in identical twins.

Sequencing was done on a sample of PBMCs. Receptors were obtained from a woman younger than 30 in good health.

The chain uses TRBV12-5 and TRBJ2-3; 9 nucleotides line up with TRBD2. The CDR3 contains 17 residues. The germline CDR1 and CDR2 sequences are LGHNT and FRNRAP. J gave up 3 bases and V 7 bases, and 14 bases lay outside the gene matches. This CDR3 is CASALPGSSGGTDTQYF. CDR3 DNA sequence: TGTGCTAGTGCCCTTCCCGGGAGTAGCGGGGGAACAGATACGCAGTATTTT.

The table lists this clonotype with a few counts. V and J are TRBV5-1 and TRBJ2-1; TRBD2 aligns across 10 bases. CDR1 is SGHRS and CDR2 is YFSETQ in the germline V gene. V gave up 4 bases and J gave up 1 base; unmatched junction bases: 5. The CDR3 loop spans 16 amino acids. CDR3 sequence: CASSGPLAGSYNEQFF. In DNA form, the CDR3 reads TGCGCCAGCAGCGGCCCACTAGCGGGATCCTACAATGAGCAGTTCTTC.

This clonotype occurred a few times. The chain links TRBV4-3 to TRBJ2-2, with 8 nucleotides matching TRBD2. CDR1 and CDR2 (germline): LGHNA, YSLEER. This CDR3 contains 14 residues. V was clipped by 5 bases and J by 5 bases; unmatched bases: 4. The CDR3 region is CASSASGGTGELFF. In nucleotides, the CDR3 is TGCGCCAGCAGCGCAAGCGGGGGAACCGGGGAGCTGTTTTTT.

A few counts support this clonotype. The rearrangement links TRBV20-1 to TRBJ2-3; D is ambiguous. V shed 4 bases and J shed 2 bases, with 10 bases lying between them. The CDR3 sequence is 13 residues long. Germline V gene data show CDR1 as DFQATT and CDR2 as SNEGSKA (reference sequence). Here the CDR3 DNA reads TGCAGTGCTACAAAGGGAAACACAGATACGCAGTATTTT. As protein: CSATKGNTDTQYF.

This sequence joins TRBV30 and TRBJ2-2; D not certain. The germline V gene has CDR1 GTSNPN and CDR2 SVGIG (reference sequence). This CDR3 spans 13 amino acids. The ends were cut back, 3 bases at V and 5 bases at J, with 10 bases in the middle. CDR3 coding DNA: TGTGCCTGGAGGGGTCACACGACCGGGGAGCTGTTTTTT. Protein product: CAWRGHTTGELFF.

The chain recombines TRBV11-2 with TRBJ2-7, with D unresolved. Germline lookup yields CDR1 SGHAT and CDR2 FQNNGV. The CDR3 has 17 residues. Deletions cut 0 bases from V and 4 bases from J, with 19 bases between. CDR3: CASSLEKQGRLLYEQYF. CDR3 in DNA: TGTGCCAGCAGCTTAGAGAAGCAAGGGCGGTTGCTATACGAGCAGTACTTC.

This clonotype has a count of ten or more. The V and J genes are TRBV12-3 or TRBV12-4 and TRBJ2-2; D uncertain. This CDR3 is 17 amino acids long. Trimming took off 2 bases at V and 0 bases at J, with 13 bases between the two ends. In DNA form, the CDR3 reads TGTGCCAGCAGTTTAAGGGTCGGGTTAGCGAACACCGGGGAGCTGTTTTTT. Its protein is CASSLRVGLANTGELFF.

The CDR3 nucleotides are TGTGCCAGCAGCTCCAGCGACAGGGGCTGGTACGAGCAGTACTTC. This gives the protein CASSSSDRGWYEQYF. The chain joins TRBV5-6 to TRBJ2-7; 8 bases agree with TRBD1. CDR3 length: 15 amino acids. Germline lookup yields CDR1 SGHDT and CDR2 YYEEEE. J lost 4 bases, V lost 3 bases, and 9 bases had no gene match.

The table lists this clonotype with many counts. J is TRBJ2-1 and V is TRBV29-1, with D unresolved. Deletions cut 1 base from V and 6 bases from J, with 7 bases between. The CDR3 is made up of 12 amino acids. CDR1 is SQVTM and CDR2 is ANQGSEA in the germline V gene. The chain's CDR3 is CSVEGIRNEQFF. CDR3 sequence (DNA): TGCAGCGTTGAAGGGATACGCAATGAGCAGTTCTTC.

This clonotype was seen only a few times. The chain carries TRBV5-1 and TRBJ2-5, with D unclear. The CDR3 consists of 13 residues. Germline-derived CDR1 and CDR2 are SGHRS and YFSETQ. V was trimmed by 0 bases and J by 5 bases, leaving 8 bases between them. The CDR3 DNA reads TGCGCCAGCAGCTTGGGAGAGAGGGAGACCCAGTACTTC. Translation: CASSLGERETQYF.

At least ten counts were recorded for this clonotype. V and J are TRBV6-1 and TRBJ2-2, with D uncertain. The CDR3 extends over 16 amino acids. Looked up from germline, CDR1 is MNHNS and CDR2 is SASEGT. The V end was cut by 7 bases, the J end by 1 base, with 16 bases between. The CDR3 region has the DNA TGTGCCAGCATCAAATCCTGGGCAGGGAACACCGGGGAGCTGTTTTTT. Translated, it gives CASIKSWAGNTGELFF.

This clonotype turned up a few times. V usage is TRBV2 and J usage is TRBJ1-5; D gene unclear. The V and J ends lost 7 bases and 6 bases respectively, with 13 bases between them. This CDR3 region has 13 residues. Germline V gives CDR1 SNHLY, CDR2 FYNNEI. The CDR3 coding sequence is TGTGCCAGCATTTTCTTTGCTGGTCAGCCCCAGCATTTT. This translates into CASIFFAGQPQHF.

The rearrangement joins TRBV29-1 to TRBJ2-7, with D possibly TRBD1 on 5 matching bases. CDR3 size: 13 residues. V lost 2 bases, J lost 0 bases, and 8 bases lay in between. Germline assignment: CDR1 SQVTM and CDR2 ANQGSEA. Written as DNA, the CDR3 is TGCAGCGTTGAACAGGGTAGCTCCTACGAGCAGTACTTC. It codes for CSVEQGSSYEQYF.

Many counts were recorded for this clonotype. The chain combines TRBV4-3 with TRBJ1-2; unclear D gene. Germline assignment: CDR1 LGHNA and CDR2 YSLEER. Trimming took 0 bases from V and 4 from J, leaving 3 bases between them. This CDR3 is 12 amino acids long. The CDR3: CASSQEGYGYTF. CDR3 in DNA: TGCGCCAGCAGCCAAGAGGGCTATGGCTACACCTTC.

V usage is TRBV29-1 and J usage is TRBJ2-3; D is ambiguous. The CDR3 length is 15 residues. V was cut by 7 bases and J by 0 bases, with 17 bases left in between. Germline lookup yields CDR1 SQVTM and CDR2 ANQGSEA. In nucleotides, the CDR3 is TGCAGCGCCGACCTAGGAAAATCTAGCACAGATACGCAGTATTTT. This sequence encodes CSADLGKSSTDTQYF.

The sample holds a few counts of this clonotype. The chain uses TRBV4-1 and TRBJ2-2; D gene unclear. The length of the CDR3 is 14 residues. Germline V CDR1 and CDR2: MGHRA, YSYEKL. The V gene lost 0 bases and the J gene lost 9 bases, with 11 bases spanning the gap. The CDR3 sequence is CASSQDLGYRELFF. The CDR3 DNA sequence: TGCGCCAGCAGCCAAGATTTGGGATACCGGGAGCTGTTTTTT.

This clonotype was counted a few times. The rearrangement links TRBV28 to TRBJ2-5, with TRBD1 matching 8 bases. Trimming cost V 5 bases and J 4 bases; bases outside gene matches: 9. The CDR3 consists of 15 residues. Germline lookup yields CDR1 MDHEN and CDR2 SYDVKM. In DNA, the CDR3 is TGTGCCAGCAGTAGGCAGGGGGCGCCTGGAGAGACCCAGTACTTC. It specifies CASSRQGAPGETQYF.

The gene calls are TRBV20-1 and TRBJ2-2; 8 nucleotides match TRBD2. The CDR3 is made up of 14 amino acids. Germline loops: CDR1 DFQATT, CDR2 SNEGSKA (reference sequence). V was pared by 4 bases and J by 7 bases, with 8 bases of the junction left unmatched. The CDR3 region has the DNA TGCAGTGCTAAGGAGCGGGAGTATGTCGGGGAGCTGTTTTTT. Amino acids: CSAKEREYVGELFF.

This clonotype occurred many times. The chain combines TRBV19 with TRBJ2-1; 7 nucleotides match TRBD1. The CDR3 is 16 residues long. Germline V gene sequence: CDR1 LNHDA, CDR2 SQIVND (reference sequence). The junction had 19 bases not matched to a gene; V was cut back by 5 bases and J by 12 bases. CDR3 nucleotide sequence: TGTGCCAGTAGTCAACTCTCCGGGACAGCCGGAATTGGGCAGTTCTTC. It yields the protein CASSQLSGTAGIGQFF.

This clonotype was recorded at least ten times. The V and J genes are TRBV6-2 or TRBV6-3 and TRBJ2-7; D not certain. Germline V gene lookup returns CDR1 MNHEY and CDR2 SVGEGT. Trimming took off 2 bases at V and 1 base at J, with 6 bases between the two ends. The CDR3 consists of 13 residues. CDR3 sequence reads: CASSYGKSYEQYF. Here the CDR3 DNA reads TGTGCCAGCAGTTACGGGAAGTCCTACGAGCAGTACTTC.

This clonotype showed up just a few times. This sequence joins TRBV11-1 and TRBJ2-2, with 9 bases lining up with TRBD2. The V segment lost 6 bases and the J segment 4 bases; nucleotides outside the gene matches: 15. CDR3 length equals 18 residues. The germline V gene encodes CDR1 SGHAT and CDR2 FQDESV (reference sequence). The CDR3 DNA reads TGTGCCAGCAGACCGGGACTAGCAATGTCCCGTTCCACCGGGGAGCTGTTTTTT. Protein product: CASRPGLAMSRSTGELFF. Full variable domain (missing parts from reference TRBV11-1 and TRBJ2-2): EAEVAQSPRYKITEKSQAVAFWCDPISGHATLYWYRQILGQGPELLVQFQDESVVDDSQLPKDRFSAERLKGVDSTLKIQPAELGDSAMYLCASRPGLAMSRSTGELFFGEGSRLTVL.

DNA of the CDR3: TGTGCCAGTAGTATAGGAGGCGGGAGAGGAGAGACCCAGTACTTC. Amino acid sequence: CASSIGGGRGETQYF. The chain recombines TRBV19 with TRBJ2-5; 7 bases match TRBD2. Germline-derived CDR1 and CDR2 are LNHDA and SQIVND (reference sequence). This CDR3 comprises 15 residues. The junction had 6 bases not matched to a gene; V was cut back by 1 base and J by 4 bases.

This chain connects TRBV7-2 to TRBJ2-1; 13 bases line up with TRBD2. The CDR3 contains 17 residues. V trimming: 3 bases; J trimming: 9 bases; junction bases outside the gene matches: 11. CDR1 SGHTA and CDR2 FQGNSA come from the germline V gene. CDR3 in amino acids: CASSFGTSGAFNSEQFF. CDR3 in DNA: TGTGCCAGCAGCTTCGGGACTAGCGGGGCATTTAACAGTGAGCAGTTCTTC.

This clonotype was observed a few times. The J gene is TRBJ2-7, the V gene TRBV14; 8 bases line up with TRBD2. V was clipped by 3 bases and J by 2 bases; unmatched bases: 0. This CDR3 region has 13 residues. Germline V lookup: CDR1 SGHDN, CDR2 FVKESK. The CDR3, as DNA: TGTGCCAGCAGCCAGCGGGGGGCCTACGAGCAGTACTTC. It yields the protein CASSQRGAYEQYF.

This clonotype was counted ten times or more. This chain connects TRBV29-1 to TRBJ2-1; 14 nucleotides agree with TRBD2. CDR3 length equals 17 residues. V lost 8 bases, J lost 1 base, and 10 bases stayed unmatched. Germline V gene data show CDR1 as SQVTM and CDR2 as ANQGSEA. The CDR3 nucleotides read TGCAGCACCGCCGGGACTAGCGGGAGTGGGTCCTACAATGAGCAGTTCTTC. Translating it yields CSTAGTSGSGSYNEQFF.

This clonotype was found a few times. The chain couples TRBV20-1 to TRBJ2-7; 10 positions agree with TRBD2. The germline gives CDR1 DFQATT, CDR2 SNEGSKA (reference sequence). V lost 0 bases, J lost 3 bases, and 5 bases stayed unmatched. The CDR3 is 15 residues long. Here the CDR3 reads CSARDASSGSYEQYF. The CDR3 DNA reads TGCAGTGCTAGAGATGCGTCTAGCGGGAGCTACGAGCAGTACTTC.

Many counts were recorded for this clonotype. Here the CDR3 DNA reads TGTGCCAGCAGCTTAGAACGGGAGGGAAGAGAGACCCAGTACTTC. It encodes CASSLEREGRETQYF. V gene TRBV7-9 combines with J gene TRBJ2-5, with 8 bases fitting TRBD2. The CDR3 has 15 amino acids. Germline values: CDR1 SEHNR, CDR2 FQNEAQ (reference sequence). V trimming: 1 base; J trimming: 4 bases; junction bases outside the gene matches: 5.

This clonotype was detected only a few times. This chain connects TRBV6-5 to TRBJ2-1; D not certain. V was pared by 2 bases and J by 0 bases, with 17 bases between. This CDR3 contains 18 residues. Germline V gene sequence: CDR1 MNHEY, CDR2 SVGAGI. The CDR3 spells CASSYPSRQAVSYNEQFF. The DNA for the CDR3 is TGTGCCAGCAGTTACCCTTCGAGGCAGGCAGTCTCCTACAATGAGCAGTTCTTC.